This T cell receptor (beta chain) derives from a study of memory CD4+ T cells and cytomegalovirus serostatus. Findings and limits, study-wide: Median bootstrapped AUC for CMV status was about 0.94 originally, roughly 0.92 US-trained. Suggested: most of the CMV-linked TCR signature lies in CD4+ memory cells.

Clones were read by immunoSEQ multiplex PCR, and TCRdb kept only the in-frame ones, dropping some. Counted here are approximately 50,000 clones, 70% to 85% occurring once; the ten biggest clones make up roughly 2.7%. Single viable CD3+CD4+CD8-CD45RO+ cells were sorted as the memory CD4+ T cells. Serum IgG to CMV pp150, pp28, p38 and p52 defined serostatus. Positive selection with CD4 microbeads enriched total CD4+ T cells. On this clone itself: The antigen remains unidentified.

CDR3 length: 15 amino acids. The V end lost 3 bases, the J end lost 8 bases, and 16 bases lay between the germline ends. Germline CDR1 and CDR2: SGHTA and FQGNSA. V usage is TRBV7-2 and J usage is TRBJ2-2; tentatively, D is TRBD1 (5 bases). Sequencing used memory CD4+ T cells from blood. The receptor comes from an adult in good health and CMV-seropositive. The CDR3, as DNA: TGTGCCAGCAGCTTCAGGGCAGGGAAGGAAGGGGAGCTGTTTTTT. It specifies CASSFRAGKEGELFF.